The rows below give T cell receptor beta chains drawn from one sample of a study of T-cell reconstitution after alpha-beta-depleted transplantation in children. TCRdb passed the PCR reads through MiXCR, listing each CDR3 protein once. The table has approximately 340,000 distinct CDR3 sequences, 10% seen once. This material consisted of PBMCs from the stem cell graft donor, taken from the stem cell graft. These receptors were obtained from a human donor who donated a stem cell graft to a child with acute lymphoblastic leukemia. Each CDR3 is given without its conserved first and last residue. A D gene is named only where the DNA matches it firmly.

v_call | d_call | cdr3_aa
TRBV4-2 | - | ASSHEGPSGDTQY
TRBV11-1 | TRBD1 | ASSPPPRDRDGGLEKLF
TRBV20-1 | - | SARDLGGSETQY
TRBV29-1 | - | SEATPDSMNTEAF
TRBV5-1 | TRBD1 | ASSLRGQGAGSGYEQY
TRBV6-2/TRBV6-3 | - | ASSYDPGELF
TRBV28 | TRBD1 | ASSALGQGDTDTQY
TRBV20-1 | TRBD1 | SAKLIRDSRHEQY
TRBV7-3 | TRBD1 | ASSRTGEGETQY
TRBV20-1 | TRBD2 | SARGTSGRINEQY
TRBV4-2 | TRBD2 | AMSPGGGNPYNEQF